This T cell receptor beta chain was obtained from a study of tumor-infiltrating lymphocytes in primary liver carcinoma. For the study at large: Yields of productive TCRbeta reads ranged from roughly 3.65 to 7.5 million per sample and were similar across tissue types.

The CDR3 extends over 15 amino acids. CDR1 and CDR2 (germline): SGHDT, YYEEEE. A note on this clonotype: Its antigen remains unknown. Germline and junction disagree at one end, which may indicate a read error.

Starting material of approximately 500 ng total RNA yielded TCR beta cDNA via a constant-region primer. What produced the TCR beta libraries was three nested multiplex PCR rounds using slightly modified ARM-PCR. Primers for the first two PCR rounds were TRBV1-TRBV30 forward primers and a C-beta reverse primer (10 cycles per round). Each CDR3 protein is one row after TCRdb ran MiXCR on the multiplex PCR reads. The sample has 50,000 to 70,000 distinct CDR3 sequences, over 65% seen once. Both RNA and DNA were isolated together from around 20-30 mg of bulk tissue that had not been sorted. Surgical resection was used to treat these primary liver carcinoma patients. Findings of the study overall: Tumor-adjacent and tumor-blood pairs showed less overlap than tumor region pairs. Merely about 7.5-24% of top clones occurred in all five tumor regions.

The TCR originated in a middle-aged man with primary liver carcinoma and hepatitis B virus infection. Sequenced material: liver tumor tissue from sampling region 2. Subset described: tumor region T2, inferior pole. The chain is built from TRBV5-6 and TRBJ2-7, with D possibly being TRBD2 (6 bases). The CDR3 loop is CASSGRTNVRDEQHF. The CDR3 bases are TGTGCCAGCAGCGGGAGGACGAACGTTCGCGACGAGCAGCACTTC.